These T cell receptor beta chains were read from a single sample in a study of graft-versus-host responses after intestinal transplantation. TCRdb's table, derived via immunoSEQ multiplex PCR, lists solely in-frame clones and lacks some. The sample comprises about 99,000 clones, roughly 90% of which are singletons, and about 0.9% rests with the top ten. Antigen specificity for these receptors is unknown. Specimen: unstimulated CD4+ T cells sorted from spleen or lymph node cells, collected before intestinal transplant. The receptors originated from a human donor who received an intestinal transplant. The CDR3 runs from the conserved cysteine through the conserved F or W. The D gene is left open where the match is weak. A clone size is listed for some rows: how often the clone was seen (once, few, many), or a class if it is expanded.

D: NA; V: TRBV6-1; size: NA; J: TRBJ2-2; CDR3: CASSEADTGELFF; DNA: TGTGCCAGCAGTGAAGCAGACACCGGGGAGCTGTTTTTT
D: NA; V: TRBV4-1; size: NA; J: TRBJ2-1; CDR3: CASSQLQVSYNEQFF; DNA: TGCGCCAGCAGCCAATTACAGGTCTCCTACAATGAGCAGTTCTTC
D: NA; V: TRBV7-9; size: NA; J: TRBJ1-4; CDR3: CASSLGYEKLFF; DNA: TGTGCCAGCAGCTTAGGGTATGAAAAACTGTTTTTT
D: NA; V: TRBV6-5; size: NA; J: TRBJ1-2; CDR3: CASSYSGGYGYTF; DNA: TGTGCCAGCAGTTACTCAGGGGGCTATGGCTACACCTTC
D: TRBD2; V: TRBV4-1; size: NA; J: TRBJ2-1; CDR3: CASSRPPGSGSGNEQFF; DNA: TGCGCCAGCAGCCGGCCTCCGGGGAGCGGGAGCGGTAATGAGCAGTTCTTC
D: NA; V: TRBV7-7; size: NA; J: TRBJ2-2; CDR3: CASSPVRHGSGGELFF; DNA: TGTGCCAGCAGCCCTGTCCGCCACGGGTCTGGCGGGGAGCTGTTTTTT
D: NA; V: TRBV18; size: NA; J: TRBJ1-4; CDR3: CASSPWAGEKLFF; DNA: TGTGCCAGCTCACCCTGGGCTGGGGAAAAACTGTTTTTT
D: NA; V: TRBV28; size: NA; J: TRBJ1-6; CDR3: CASRLTVDNSPLHF; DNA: TGTGCCAGCAGATTAACGGTCGATAATTCACCCCTCCACTTT
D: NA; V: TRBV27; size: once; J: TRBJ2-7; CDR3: CASSPEWGEQYF; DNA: TGTGCCAGCAGCCCAGAGTGGGGAGAGCAGTACTTC
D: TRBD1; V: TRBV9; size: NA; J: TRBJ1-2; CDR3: CASSLDGGTGGYGYTF; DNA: TGTGCCAGCAGCCTCGATGGTGGGACAGGGGGCTATGGCTACACCTTC
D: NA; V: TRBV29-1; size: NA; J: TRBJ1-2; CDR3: CSVETGLYGYTF; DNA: TGCAGCGTTGAAACGGGACTCTATGGCTACACCTTC
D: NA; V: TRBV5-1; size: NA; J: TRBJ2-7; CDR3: CASSNSYEQHF; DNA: TGCGCCAGCAGCAACTCCTACGAGCAGCACTTC
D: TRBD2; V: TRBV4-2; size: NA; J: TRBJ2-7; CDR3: CASSQDLTSGSYEQYF; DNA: TGTGCCAGCAGCCAAGATCTCACTAGCGGGAGCTACGAGCAGTACTTC
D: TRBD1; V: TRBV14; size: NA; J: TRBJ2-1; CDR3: CASSQQGARTPGQFF; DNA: TGTGCCAGCAGCCAACAGGGGGCGAGAACCCCCGGGCAGTTCTTC
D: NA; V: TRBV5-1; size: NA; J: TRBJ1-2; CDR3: CASSLEGIVDYGYTF; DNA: TGCGCCAGCAGCTTGGAAGGGATCGTTGACTATGGCTACACCTTC
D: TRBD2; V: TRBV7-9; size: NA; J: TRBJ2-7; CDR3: CASSPLRLAGALSYEQYF; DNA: TGTGCCAGCAGCCCTCTGAGGCTAGCGGGGGCACTCTCCTACGAGCAGTACTTC
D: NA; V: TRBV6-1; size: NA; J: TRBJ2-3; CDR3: CASSGTGPTDTQYF; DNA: TGTGCCAGCAGTGGAACGGGGCCCACAGATACGCAGTATTTT
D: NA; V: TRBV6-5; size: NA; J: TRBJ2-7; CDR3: CASSLTSLSYEQYF; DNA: TGTGCCAGCAGTCTGACATCCCTCTCCTACGAGCAGTACTTC
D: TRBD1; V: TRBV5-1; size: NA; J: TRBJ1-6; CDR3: CASSYTGQGYSPLHF; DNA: TGCGCCAGCAGCTATACAGGACAGGGGTATTCACCCCTCCACTTT
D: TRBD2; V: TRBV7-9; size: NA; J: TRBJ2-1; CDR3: CASSLQGLELGNEQFF; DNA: TGTGCCAGCAGCCTGCAGGGACTAGAGTTGGGCAATGAGCAGTTCTTC